Listed here are 6 T cell receptor beta chains from one sample, sequenced in a study of cytomegalovirus exposure and HLA in healthy donors. Researchers ran the PCR with 60 Vbeta and 13 Jbeta primers. TCRdb keeps only in-frame clones here, not all; method: immunoSEQ multiplex PCR. This repertoire shows over 85,000 clones, approximately 80% found once; its top ten account for about 6.8%. The source material was PBMCs. These TCRs come from a man aged 25 to 40 in good health and CMV-seropositive.

This chain uses TRBV11-2 with TRBJ1-2; D uncertain. V was clipped by 5 bases and J by 0 bases, with 13 bases between them. Germline CDR1 reads SGHAT; CDR2 reads FQNNGV. The CDR3 covers 15 residues. The CDR3 spells CASSIHVVANYGYTF. CDR3 sequence (DNA): TGTGCCAGCAGCATCCATGTGGTAGCTAACTATGGCTACACCTTC.

The chain links TRBV23-1 to TRBJ2-7, with 12 bases that match TRBD1. TRBV23-1 is flagged as an ORF with uncertain function. V trimming: 0 bases; J trimming: 4 bases; junction bases outside the gene matches: 4. The CDR3 covers 16 residues. The CDR3 spells CASSQSGTGGLYEQYF. CDR3 DNA: TGCGCCAGCAGTCAATCTGGGACAGGGGGCTTGTACGAGCAGTACTTC.

The chain links TRBV6-6 to TRBJ1-2; tentatively, D is TRBD1 (5 bases). Between the trimmed V and J ends, which lost 2 bases and 5 bases, there was a span of 12 bases. CDR3 length equals 14 residues. Germline lookup yields CDR1 MNHNY and CDR2 SVGAGI (reference sequence). The CDR3 DNA sequence: TGTGCCAGCAGTTACGTAGCCAGGGTTTATGGCTACACCTTC. It is translated as CASSYVARVYGYTF.

This clone has just one count. V gene TRBV5-1 combines with J gene TRBJ1-2, with 7 bases fitting TRBD1. The CDR3 is made up of 12 amino acids. CDR1 is SGHRS, CDR2 YFSETQ, per germline. V was pared by 4 bases and J by 6 bases, with 3 bases of the junction left unmatched. The CDR3 sequence is CASSPGGNGYTF. DNA for the CDR3: TGCGCCAGCAGCCCAGGGGGAAATGGCTACACCTTC.

The gene calls are TRBV15 and TRBJ1-5; D unclear. The germline gives CDR1 LNHNV, CDR2 YYDKDF (reference sequence). This CDR3 is 15 amino acids long. The V end was cut by 3 bases, the J end by 0 bases, with 9 bases between. CDR3: CATSRSGYSNQPQHF. CDR3 sequence (DNA): TGTGCCACCAGCAGGTCAGGTTATAGCAATCAGCCCCAGCATTTT.

The rearrangement uses TRBV5-1 and TRBJ1-5; D gene ambiguous. There are 13 residues in the CDR3. CDR1 is SGHRS and CDR2 is YFSETQ in the germline V gene. Trimming removed 1 base at V and 5 bases at J, with 7 bases between. The CDR3 sequence: CASSLMGDQPQHF. CDR3 bases: TGCGCCAGCAGCTTGATGGGAGATCAGCCCCAGCATTTT.